Described below is a single TCR beta chain sequence and its context. The antigen is not known. One entry per CDR3 protein results from TCRdb running MiXCR on the 5' RACE reads. The table includes 550,000 to 700,000 distinct CDR3 sequences, 17% detected once. The CDR3 extends over 13 amino acids. V was cut by 3 bases and J by 4 bases, with 7 bases left in between. The V gene's germline CDR1 is SGHTA and CDR2 FQGNSA. This sample is part of a study of T-cell memory formation after mild COVID-19. Study-level results: Clones that contracted from day 15 to 85 had balanced CD4/CD8; later expanders were CD4+ biased. Shrinking CD4+ clones resided mostly in CM and EM, and CD8+ ones in EMRA.

Material: PBMCs or a T cell subset sorted from them (not recorded which). The sequence was obtained from an adult woman who had mild COVID-19 (a few samples of this study predate the infection). Cell type and time point are not known. The rearrangement links TRBV7-2 to TRBJ2-1; D is undetermined. CDR3 in DNA: TGTGCCAGCAGCTTTAGAGTTTACAATGAGCAGTTCTTC. Its protein is CASSFRVYNEQFF.